The T cell receptor beta chain under discussion was sequenced for a study of blood T cell repertoires in COVID-19. Study-wide background: There were acute and convalescent COVID-19 samples, and they came from the United States, Italy and Spain. Sources were T cells, B-cell-depleted T cells, or PBMCs; the material itself was cDNA or gDNA.

Study processing details: Reference gene primer amplification gave nucleated cell count estimates. Only in-frame clones appear in the TCRdb table, and some are missing; sequencing was by immunoSEQ multiplex PCR. That table supplies the V and J calls and clone size; D and trimming were determined from the DNA. The sample lists roughly 100,000 clones, more than 75% occurring once. This CDR3 contains 15 residues. Trimming left V 3 bases short and J 1 base short, with 12 bases between. Germline lookup yields CDR1 MNHEY and CDR2 SVGAGI. Sequenced input: peripheral blood. The clonotype originates from a human donor in a cohort sampled during active COVID-19. The genes are TRBV6-5 and TRBJ1-1, with D tentatively TRBD1 (5 bases). Here the CDR3 reads CASSYEGRGNTEAFF. CDR3 nucleotide sequence: TGTGCCAGCAGTTATGAGGGGCGGGGGAACACTGAAGCTTTCTTT.